One sample yielded the 20 T cell receptor beta chains listed below, sequenced in a study of breast tumors, draining lymph nodes, adjacent tissues. Breast cancer patients provided tissue from their axillary draining lymph nodes. TCRdb analysed the multiplex PCR reads with MiXCR anew, one entry per CDR3 protein. The sample consists of about 180,000 distinct CDR3 sequences, roughly a third of them appearing once. Sequencing input: axillary lymph node tissue. These receptor sequences come from a female donor with breast cancer. Some clones in this sample may be carry-over from other donors' samples.

The chain recombines TRBV6-4 with TRBJ1-5; 7 bases agree with TRBD1. J gave up 0 bases and V 0 bases, and 20 bases lay outside the gene matches. The CDR3 totals 22 residues. CDR1 is MRHNA and CDR2 is SNTAGT in the germline V gene. The CDR3 DNA is TGTGCCAGCAGTGACTCGAACGTTATTAACCGGGGACAGTGGGATAGCAATCAGCCCCAGCATTTT. It translates to CASSDSNVINRGQWDSNQPQHF.

The V gene is TRBV20-1, the J gene TRBJ2-4; D unclear. The V and J ends lost 6 bases and 5 bases respectively, with 23 bases between them. CDR1 is DFQATT, CDR2 SNEGSKA, per germline (reference sequence). The CDR3 is 16 amino acids. The CDR3 here is CSALRSLGSLENIQYF. CDR3 in DNA: TGCAGTGCCCTCCGGAGTCTGGGTAGTCTCGAAAACATTCAGTACTTC.

The rearrangement links TRBV15 to TRBJ1-6; D not certain. CDR3 size: 15 residues. V lost 0 bases to trimming and J lost 7 bases, with 10 bases between them. Germline lookup yields CDR1 LNHNV and CDR2 YYDKDF (reference sequence). The CDR3 here is CATSREPDGNSPLHF. CDR3 coding DNA: TGTGCCACCAGCAGAGAACCGGACGGAAATTCACCCCTCCACTTT. Variable domain in full (rest from reference TRBV15 and TRBJ1-6): DAMVIQNPRYQVTQFGKPVTLSCSQTLNHNVMYWYQQKSSQAPKLLFHYYDKDFNNEADTPDNFQSRRPNTSFCFLDIRSPGLGDTAMYLCATSREPDGNSPLHFGNGTRLTVT.

This clonotype occurred many times. The chain couples TRBV15 to TRBJ2-3; unclear D gene. CDR3 length equals 14 residues. V was pared by 0 bases and J by 6 bases, with 10 bases between. CDR1 and CDR2 from the germline V gene are LNHNV and YYDKDF (reference sequence). CDR3 sequence (DNA): TGTGCCACCAGCAGAGATCCCTATTCCGATACGCAGTATTTT. Its protein is CATSRDPYSDTQYF.

This clonotype was observed at least ten times. The chain recombines TRBV2 with TRBJ2-1, with 12 bases identical to TRBD2. The CDR3 totals 16 residues. CDR1 and CDR2 from the germline V gene are SNHLY and FYNNEI. V gave up 7 bases and J gave up 0 bases; unmatched junction bases: 4. CDR3 sequence (DNA): TGTGCCAGCATACTAGCGGGGGGATTCTCCTACAATGAGCAGTTCTTC. The encoded protein is CASILAGGFSYNEQFF.

This clonotype was recorded many times. V is TRBV7-3 and J is TRBJ2-1; 7 bases agree with TRBD2. Germline V gene lookup returns CDR1 SGHTA and CDR2 FQGTGA. Trimming at V came to 5 bases and at J to 8 bases, leaving 6 bases not matched to a gene. This CDR3 contains 13 residues. Written as DNA, the CDR3 is TGTGCCAGCAGCCCTACTAGCGCCCATGAGCAGTTCTTC. It encodes CASSPTSAHEQFF. Together with reference TRBV7-3 and TRBJ2-1, the CDR3 gives the full variable domain: GAGVSQTPSNKVTEKGKYVELRCDPISGHTALYWYRQSLGQGPEFLIYFQGTGAADDSGLPNDRFFAVRPEGSVSTLKIQRTERGDSAVYLCASSPTSAHEQFFGPGTRLTVL.

This clonotype appeared many times. The rearrangement uses TRBV19 and TRBJ2-3; D call uncertain. Trimming shortened V by 5 bases and J by 2 bases, and 8 bases separated the two germline ends. The CDR3 consists of 13 residues. CDR1 and CDR2 (germline): LNHDA, SQIVND (reference sequence). CDR3 residues: CASSRSITDTQYF. The CDR3 DNA sequence: TGTGCCAGTAGTCGTTCGATCACAGATACGCAGTATTTT.

This clonotype was recorded at least ten times. This sequence joins TRBV7-9 and TRBJ1-2; D unresolved. Germline loops: CDR1 SEHNR, CDR2 FQNEAQ (reference sequence). The CDR3 is made up of 17 amino acids. V was pared by 5 bases and J by 0 bases, with 19 bases between. CDR3 nucleotides: TGTGCCAGCAGCACGCCGGGCAGCTCTATAGCTAACTATGGCTACACCTTC. Protein product: CASSTPGSSIANYGYTF.

The count of this clonotype is one. A single base separates this from a much larger clone, so it may be a read error. Here the CDR3 reads CASSARRGWDEQFF. DNA of the CDR3: TGTGCCAGCAGCGCGCGCCGGGGGTGGGATGAGCAGTTCTTC. This sequence joins TRBV13 and TRBJ2-1; weak D call: TRBD2 (6 bases). The germline V gene has CDR1 PRHDT and CDR2 FYEKMQ (reference sequence). The CDR3 has 14 amino acids. Between the trimmed V and J ends, which lost 5 bases and 8 bases, there was a span of 16 bases.

This clonotype was seen repeatedly, ten times or more. The genes are TRBV5-6 and TRBJ2-1, with D unresolved. The V end was cut by 0 bases, the J end by 0 bases, with 7 bases between. The CDR3 spans 15 residues. Germline V gene sequence: CDR1 SGHDT, CDR2 YYEEEE. For the CDR3, the DNA is TGTGCCAGCAGCTTGGCCCCAGGCTCCTACAATGAGCAGTTCTTC. As protein: CASSLAPGSYNEQFF.

This clonotype was seen repeatedly, ten times or more. This CDR3 is CASSLVWTRGEQFF. In DNA form, the CDR3 reads TGTGCCAGCAGCTTAGTCTGGACTAGGGGTGAGCAGTTCTTC. The chain uses TRBV7-2 and TRBJ2-1, with 7 bases identical to TRBD2. The V and J ends lost 1 base and 9 bases, in that order; junction bases with no gene match: 6. CDR3 length: 14 residues. CDR1 is SGHTA and CDR2 is FQGNSA in the germline V gene.

This clonotype was picked up many times. The CDR3 is CASGGRGRAYEQFF. The CDR3 DNA reads TGTGCCAGTGGGGGGAGGGGCCGTGCCTATGAGCAGTTCTTC. The genes are TRBV19 and TRBJ2-1; the match to TRBD2 covers 7 bases. CDR1 and CDR2 from the germline V gene are LNHDA and SQIVND (reference sequence). The CDR3 extends over 14 amino acids. V lost 8 bases, J lost 8 bases, and 12 bases stayed unmatched. The full variable domain, completed using reference TRBV19 and TRBJ2-1, is DGGITQSPKYLFRKEGQNVTLSCEQNLNHDAMYWYRQDPGQGLRLIYYSQIVNDFQKGDIAEGYSVSREKKESFPLTVTSAQKNPTAFYLCASGGRGRAYEQFFGPGTRLTVL.

This clonotype was recorded many times. The CDR3: CASSTGQGPDGYTF. The DNA of the CDR3 is TGTGCCAGCAGCACAGGACAGGGGCCTGATGGCTACACCTTC. The V call is TRBV11-2, the J call TRBJ1-2; 9 bases agree with TRBD1. This CDR3 is 14 amino acids long. The V gene's germline CDR1 is SGHAT and CDR2 FQNNGV. Trimming removed 5 bases from V and 6 bases from J; junction bases left unmatched: 7.

CDR3 DNA: TGTGCCAGCAGACTCGACAGCCTCAAAACTAACTATGGCTACACCTTC. This gives the protein CASRLDSLKTNYGYTF. The rearrangement uses TRBV6-6 and TRBJ1-2; D is possibly TRBD1 (5 bases). V was trimmed by 6 bases and J by 0 bases, leaving 17 bases between them. Per germline, CDR1 MNHNY and CDR2 SVGAGI (reference sequence). This CDR3 is 16 amino acids long.

This clonotype has only a few counts. This may arise from a read error, as a much more abundant clone is one base away. The CDR3 does not close with the conserved phenylalanine or tryptophan, likely indicating a read error. CDR3 in amino acids: CSARDARGRAEQYL. CDR3 in DNA: TGCAGTGCTAGAGATGCTCGGGGCAGGGCCGAGCAGTACCTC. This chain links TRBV20-1 with TRBJ2-7; TRBD1 or TRBD2 may be the D gene (5 bases each). The CDR3 extends over 14 amino acids. V was shortened by 0 bases and J by 6 bases, with 15 bases between the two germline ends. Germline V CDR1 and CDR2: DFQATT, SNEGSKA (reference sequence).

In its sample, this clonotype was seen many times. This chain links TRBV2 with TRBJ2-1, with TRBD2 matching 9 bases. CDR1 is SNHLY and CDR2 is FYNNEI in the germline V gene. The CDR3 consists of 16 residues. Unmatched junction bases numbered 8, after V lost 8 bases and J lost 0 bases. CDR3 nucleotide sequence: TGTGCCAGCCTTGATGATAGCGGGAGCTCCTACAATGAGCAGTTCTTC. Its protein product is CASLDDSGSSYNEQFF.

This clonotype was counted only a few times. This CDR3 reads CASSQEGLAGNKQFF. The CDR3 DNA reads as TGTGCCAGCAGCCAAGAGGGACTAGCGGGGAACAAGCAGTTCTTC. V gene TRBV3-1 combines with J gene TRBJ2-1, with TRBD2 identical over 13 bases. The CDR3 loop spans 15 amino acids. V was pared by 0 bases and J by 11 bases, with 4 bases of the junction left unmatched. Germline V lookup: CDR1 LGHDT, CDR2 YNNKEL (reference sequence).

The V gene is TRBV7-8, the J gene TRBJ1-5; the D is unclear. The V and J ends lost 4 bases and 7 bases respectively, with 8 bases between them. CDR3 length equals 12 residues. Germline V gives CDR1 SGHVS, CDR2 FQNEAQ. CDR3 loop: CASSSSGQPQHF. The CDR3 nucleotides read TGTGCCAGCAGCTCTTCGGGACAGCCCCAGCATTTT. Filled out from reference TRBV7-8 and TRBJ1-5, the complete variable domain reads GAGVSQSPRYKVAKRGQDVALRCDPISGHVSLFWYQQALGQGPEFLTYFQNEAQLDKSGLPSDRFFAERPEGSVSTLKIQRTQQEDSAVYLCASSSSGQPQHFGDGTRLSIL.

CDR3 protein: CSARVPGHYEQYF. The CDR3 region has the DNA TGCAGTGCTAGAGTGCCCGGCCACTACGAGCAGTACTTC. The rearrangement links TRBV20-1 to TRBJ2-7; D is undetermined. This CDR3 is built from 13 residues. V was pared by 1 base and J by 3 bases, with 10 bases between. Germline CDR1 reads DFQATT; CDR2 reads SNEGSKA (reference sequence).

As regards this clonotype: Sequence at one end of the junction differs from germline and may be a read error. The genes are TRBV7-2 and TRBJ1-3, with D possibly being TRBD1 (6 bases). Germline CDR1 reads SGHTA; CDR2 reads FQGNSA. CDR3 length: 17 amino acids. The CDR3 region has the DNA TGTGCCGGCAGCTTAGCGTTGGGGACATCCTCTGGAAACACCATATATTTT. Translation gives CAGSLALGTSSGNTIYF. The full variable domain, in which reference TRBV7-2 and TRBJ1-3 provide the parts outside the CDR3, is GAGVSQSPSNKVTEKGKDVELRCDPISGHTALYWYRQSLGQGLEFLIYFQGNSAPDKSGLPSDRFSAERTGGSVSTLTIQRTQQEDSAVYLCAGSLALGTSSGNTIYFGEGSWLTVV.